This T cell receptor (beta chain) was captured by sequencing in a study of T cells in Graves' hyperthyroidism and ophthalmopathy. This clonotype was seen only a few times. The antigen remains undetermined. Study conclusions and caveats: Ophthalmopathy and stable hyperthyroidism were told apart by a 13 V-J model. Median prediction lead before ophthalmopathy onset was around 6.9 months with the model.

Amplified TCR beta CDR3 regions came from RNA transcripts. Initially, a first-round RT-PCR of the TCR CDR3 employed the HTBI primer set. Each CDR3 protein is one row after TCRdb ran MiXCR on the multiplex PCR reads. This repertoire shows roughly 630,000 distinct CDR3 sequences, less than 20% found once; its top ten account for roughly 6.6%. The germline gives CDR1 SQVTM, CDR2 ANQGSEA. V shed 3 bases, J shed 9 bases, and the junction held 8 bases outside the gene matches. This CDR3 contains 14 residues. The chain recombines TRBV29-1 with TRBJ2-1; 10 nucleotides agree with TRBD2. The sequencing sample was made of blood. The TCR comes from a woman aged 25 to 39 with Graves' hyperthyroidism. CDR3 sequence (DNA): TGCAGCGTTGATGGACCAAGCGGGAGGGCTGAGCAGTTCTTC. Its translation: CSVDGPSGRAEQFF.